This TCR beta chain was obtained from a study of Ad26.COV2.S vaccination and SARS-CoV-2 variants. About the study: The COV1001 Ad26.COV2.S trial arm included the donor.

Profiling relied on immunoSEQ multiplex PCR, and the TCRdb table lists in-frame clones only, not all of them. The repertoire consists of hundreds of thousands of clones, with over 75% occurring once and the leading ten covering 10% to 15%. The treatment is: around 19 received Ad26.COV2.S at low or high dose, single or two shots; roughly five received placebo; per-sample allocation not given. Collection of the samples took place on day 63 after the first injection of vaccine or placebo. Participants' vaccine, an Ad26 vector, delivered Wuhan-strain SARS-CoV-2 spike. Sequencing used peripheral blood, obtained in a trial of Ad26.COV2.S vaccine versus placebo. This TCR came from a person aged 18-65 years who received the Ad26.COV2.S COVID-19 vaccine or a placebo.

The CDR3 loop is CASSQPSDQGDKLFF. CDR3 sequence (DNA): TGTGCCAGCTCACAACCATCCGACCAGGGTGACAAACTGTTTTTT. V and J are TRBV18 and TRBJ1-4, with D perhaps TRBD1 (5 bases). The V end was cut by 4 bases, the J end by 11 bases, with 20 bases between. Germline-derived CDR1 and CDR2 are KGHSH and LQKENI. CDR3 length equals 15 residues.